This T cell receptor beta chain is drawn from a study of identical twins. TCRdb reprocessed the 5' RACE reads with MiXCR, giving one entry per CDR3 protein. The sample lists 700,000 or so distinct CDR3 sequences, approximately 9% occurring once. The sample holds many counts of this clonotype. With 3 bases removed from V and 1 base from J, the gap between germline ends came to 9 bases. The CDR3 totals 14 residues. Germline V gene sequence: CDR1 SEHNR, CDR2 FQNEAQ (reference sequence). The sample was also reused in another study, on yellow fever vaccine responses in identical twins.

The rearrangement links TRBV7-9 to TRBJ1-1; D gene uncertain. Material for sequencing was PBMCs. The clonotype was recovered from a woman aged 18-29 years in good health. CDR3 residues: CASSFLDGNTEAFF. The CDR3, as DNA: TGTGCCAGCAGCTTTCTCGACGGGAACACTGAAGCTTTCTTT.